Listed below are T cell receptor delta chains from one sample, sequenced in a study of human gamma delta and Vdelta1 T cells. TCRdb applied CATT to the PCR reads for clone calling. This sample has some 6,500 delta-chain clones, with about two fifths found just once. These receptors' antigens are unknown. The sample consisted of Vdelta1 gamma-delta T cells from blood grown in culture (DOT cells). Receptors originate from a human donor in good health. CDR3s include the opening cysteine and the closing phenylalanine or tryptophan. The D gene is left open where the match is weak. Clone size is not always given. Where it is, it says once, few, many or a class for expanded clones.

v_gene: TRDV1; d_gene: .; abundance: few; j_gene: TRDJ1; CDR3aa: CALGELGSSDKLIF; CDR3nt: TGTGCTCTTGGGGAACTTGGGTCCTCCGATAAACTCATCTTT
v_gene: TRDV1; d_gene: .; abundance: few; j_gene: TRDJ1; CDR3aa: CALGELSRKKKLIF; CDR3nt: TGTGCTCTTGGGGAACTAAGCAGAAAAAAGAAACTCATCTTT
v_gene: TRDV1; d_gene: TRDD3; abundance: few; j_gene: TRDJ1; CDR3aa: CALGTLLTLGEHDKLIF; CDR3nt: TGTGCTCTTGGGACACTCTTAACCCTGGGGGAACACGATAAACTCATCTTT
v_gene: TRDV1; d_gene: .; abundance: medium-sized; j_gene: TRDJ1; CDR3aa: CALGELDTLKLIF; CDR3nt: TGTGCTCTTGGGGAACTAGATACCCTCAAACTCATCTTT
v_gene: TRDV1; d_gene: TRDD3; abundance: .; j_gene: TRDJ1; CDR3aa: CALGEPRWGTGDTDKLIF; CDR3nt: TGTGCTCTTGGGGAACCGCGATGGGGGACGGGGGACACCGATAAACTCATCTTT
v_gene: TRDV1; d_gene: .; abundance: .; j_gene: TRDJ1; CDR3aa: CALGGATWPLPSDKLIF; CDR3nt: TGTGCTCTTGGGGGAGCTACGTGGCCCCTACCATCCGATAAACTCATCTTT
v_gene: TRDV1; d_gene: TRDD3; abundance: few; j_gene: TRDJ1; CDR3aa: CALGELAPGGMCDKLIF; CDR3nt: TGTGCTCTTGGGGAACTCGCTCCTGGGGGGATGTGCGATAAACTCATCTTT
v_gene: TRDV1; d_gene: TRDD3; abundance: few; j_gene: TRDJ3; CDR3aa: CALGNRGLGDTYRTSWDTRQMFF; CDR3nt: TGTGCTCTTGGGAATCGGGGACTGGGGGATACCTACCGTACCTCCTGGGACACCCGACAGATGTTTTTC
v_gene: TRDV1; d_gene: .; abundance: .; j_gene: TRDJ1; CDR3aa: CALGGFLLGGSDKLIF; CDR3nt: TGTGCTCTTGGGGGATTCCTACTGGGGGGTAGCGATAAACTCATCTTT
v_gene: TRDV1; d_gene: .; abundance: .; j_gene: TRDJ1; CDR3aa: CALGILPTFTGDHPLYTDKLIF; CDR3nt: TGTGCTCTTGGGATCCTTCCGACATTTACTGGGGACCATCCATTGTACACCGATAAACTCATCTTT
v_gene: TRDV1; d_gene: TRDD3; abundance: medium-sized; j_gene: TRDJ1; CDR3aa: CALGELDANINSQPGIRGTDKLIF; CDR3nt: TGCGCTCTTGGGGAACTGGACGCAAATATTAATTCCCAACCGGGGATACGGGGCACCGATAAACTCATCTTT
v_gene: TRDV1; d_gene: TRDD3; abundance: .; j_gene: TRDJ1; CDR3aa: CALGEDWGDTGDKLIF; CDR3nt: TGTGCTCTTGGGGAAGATTGGGGGGATACGGGCGATAAACTCATCTTT
v_gene: TRDV1; d_gene: .; abundance: .; j_gene: TRDJ1; CDR3aa: CALGEHLQSWEYTDKLIF; CDR3nt: TGTGCTCTTGGGGAACACTTGCAAAGCTGGGAATACACCGATAAACTCATCTTT
v_gene: TRDV1; d_gene: .; abundance: few; j_gene: TRDJ1; CDR3aa: CALGELGTSYEGVGGPTDKLIF; CDR3nt: TGTGCTCTTGGGGAACTAGGTACTTCCTACGAGGGGGTTGGGGGACCCACCGATAAACTCATCTTT
v_gene: TRDV1; d_gene: .; abundance: .; j_gene: TRDJ4; CDR3aa: CALGERISYNAGGVGRPLIF; CDR3nt: TGTGCTCTTGGGGAGCGGATTTCCTACAATGCTGGGGGGGTTGGCAGACCCCTGATCTTT
v_gene: TRDV1; d_gene: TRDD3; abundance: .; j_gene: TRDJ1; CDR3aa: CALGELEPYWGIKPPAGKLIF; CDR3nt: TGTGCTCTTGGGGAACTGGAACCGTACTGGGGGATCAAACCGCCGGCCGGTAAACTCATCTTT
v_gene: TRDV1; d_gene: TRDD3; abundance: .; j_gene: TRDJ1; CDR3aa: CALGETSRNWGILNDKLIF; CDR3nt: TGTGCTCTTGGGGAAACTTCCCGGAACTGGGGGATACTTAACGATAAACTCATCTTT